A selection of T cell receptor beta chains follows, all from one sample in a study of cytomegalovirus exposure and HLA in healthy donors. Sequencing used immunoSEQ multiplex PCR; TCRdb keeps in-frame clones, though not all of them. The sample has 120,000 or so clones, about three quarters seen once. Sequenced: PBMCs. These receptors were taken from a woman in her sixties in good health and CMV-seropositive. Each CDR3 is given with its conserved first and last residue. D genes are given only for firm matches. Size is stated for part of the rows, as once, few or many counts, or as a class when the clone is expanded.

v_call: TRBV27
j_call: TRBJ2-1
clone_size: -
d_call: TRBD2
cdr3_aa: CASHRLLAGSSEQFF
cdr3_nt: TGTGCCAGCCACCGGTTGCTAGCGGGATCTAGTGAGCAGTTCTTC

v_call: TRBV13
j_call: TRBJ2-1
clone_size: few
d_call: TRBD2
cdr3_aa: CASSSSGSSYNEQFF
cdr3_nt: TGTGCCAGCAGCTCTAGCGGGAGCTCCTACAATGAGCAGTTCTTC

v_call: TRBV7-3
j_call: TRBJ2-5
clone_size: -
d_call: -
cdr3_aa: CASSLIPSGEGETQYF
cdr3_nt: TGTGCCAGCAGCTTAATCCCCAGCGGAGAGGGAGAGACCCAGTACTTC

v_call: TRBV28
j_call: TRBJ2-1
clone_size: -
d_call: TRBD2
cdr3_aa: CASSIWLGTSGSRRNEQFF
cdr3_nt: TGTGCCAGCAGCATTTGGCTCGGGACTAGCGGGAGTAGGCGCAATGAGCAGTTCTTC

v_call: TRBV19
j_call: TRBJ1-2
clone_size: -
d_call: TRBD1
cdr3_aa: CASSMGQGLNYGYTF
cdr3_nt: TGTGCCAGTAGTATGGGACAGGGGCTCAACTATGGCTACACCTTC

v_call: TRBV7-2
j_call: TRBJ1-1
clone_size: -
d_call: -
cdr3_aa: CASSLKFGLFTEAFF
cdr3_nt: TGTGCCAGCAGCCTAAAGTTCGGGTTATTCACTGAAGCTTTCTTT

v_call: TRBV5-1
j_call: TRBJ1-2
clone_size: -
d_call: -
cdr3_aa: CASSWGDGDYGYTF
cdr3_nt: TGCGCCAGCAGCTGGGGGGACGGAGACTATGGCTACACCTTC

v_call: TRBV18
j_call: TRBJ2-7
clone_size: -
d_call: TRBD2
cdr3_aa: CASSPLQVYGGTYEQYF
cdr3_nt: TGTGCCAGCTCACCCCTCCAAGTTTACGGGGGGACCTACGAGCAGTACTTC

v_call: TRBV11-2
j_call: TRBJ2-1
clone_size: once
d_call: TRBD1
cdr3_aa: CASSLDLGRGTGINVEQFF
cdr3_nt: TGTGCCAGCAGCTTAGATCTTGGTCGGGGGACAGGTATTAACGTTGAGCAGTTCTTC

v_call: TRBV5-4
j_call: TRBJ1-3
clone_size: once
d_call: -
cdr3_aa: CASSLAFGNTIYF
cdr3_nt: TGTGCCAGCAGCTTGGCCTTCGGAAACACCATATATTTT

v_call: TRBV7-6
j_call: TRBJ2-2
clone_size: once
d_call: TRBD2
cdr3_aa: CASSLFGGSSTGELFF
cdr3_nt: TGTGCCAGCAGCTTATTCGGCGGGAGTTCCACCGGGGAGCTGTTTTTT

v_call: TRBV6-1
j_call: TRBJ1-2
clone_size: -
d_call: TRBD1
cdr3_aa: CASSQDRGLDYGYTF
cdr3_nt: TGTGCCAGCAGCCAGGACAGGGGGCTGGACTATGGCTACACCTTC

v_call: TRBV6-1
j_call: TRBJ1-4
clone_size: -
d_call: -
cdr3_aa: CASSEPGQKDEKLFF
cdr3_nt: TGTGCCAGCAGTGAACCAGGACAGAAAGATGAAAAACTGTTTTTT

v_call: TRBV29-1
j_call: TRBJ1-2
clone_size: -
d_call: -
cdr3_aa: CSAVGDSYGYTF
cdr3_nt: TGCAGCGCCGTTGGAGACTCGTATGGCTACACCTTC

v_call: TRBV19
j_call: TRBJ1-2
clone_size: -
d_call: -
cdr3_aa: CASRATDLNYGYTF
cdr3_nt: TGTGCCAGTAGGGCGACAGATCTAAACTATGGCTACACCTTC

v_call: TRBV19
j_call: TRBJ1-1
clone_size: few
d_call: TRBD1
cdr3_aa: CASRQGGSNTEAFF
cdr3_nt: TGTGCCAGCCGTCAAGGGGGCTCGAACACTGAAGCTTTCTTT

v_call: TRBV5-1
j_call: TRBJ2-1
clone_size: -
d_call: TRBD2
cdr3_aa: CASSPRSGSGGEQFF
cdr3_nt: TGCGCCAGCAGCCCTAGGAGCGGGAGCGGCGGTGAGCAGTTCTTC

v_call: TRBV5-1
j_call: TRBJ2-7
clone_size: -
d_call: TRBD2
cdr3_aa: CASSSSGSSYEQYF
cdr3_nt: TGCGCCAGCAGCTCTAGCGGGAGCTCTTACGAGCAGTACTTC

v_call: TRBV6-1
j_call: TRBJ1-1
clone_size: -
d_call: -
cdr3_aa: CASREDILTEAFF
cdr3_nt: TGTGCCAGCAGAGAGGACATACTCACTGAAGCTTTCTTT

v_call: TRBV10-3
j_call: TRBJ2-7
clone_size: -
d_call: TRBD1
cdr3_aa: CAISSRGPYEQYF
cdr3_nt: TGTGCCATCAGTTCCAGGGGGCCCTACGAGCAGTACTTC

v_call: TRBV5-5
j_call: TRBJ2-1
clone_size: -
d_call: TRBD1
cdr3_aa: CASSLGQGVAYNEQFF
cdr3_nt: TGTGCCAGCAGCTTGGGGCAGGGGGTCGCTTACAATGAGCAGTTCTTC

v_call: TRBV18
j_call: TRBJ1-5
clone_size: -
d_call: -
cdr3_aa: CASSPREEQPQHF
cdr3_nt: TGTGCCAGCTCACCCCGGGAGGAGCAGCCCCAGCATTTT

v_call: TRBV19
j_call: TRBJ2-7
clone_size: once
d_call: -
cdr3_aa: CASSITRTPGYEQYF
cdr3_nt: TGTGCCAGTAGTATAACTAGAACCCCGGGATACGAGCAGTACTTC

v_call: TRBV30
j_call: TRBJ1-6
clone_size: -
d_call: -
cdr3_aa: CAWTQGSPLHF
cdr3_nt: TGTGCCTGGACGCAGGGTTCACCCCTCCACTTT

v_call: TRBV11-2
j_call: TRBJ2-5
clone_size: -
d_call: -
cdr3_aa: CASSFNRAQETQYF
cdr3_nt: TGTGCCAGCAGCTTCAACAGGGCCCAAGAGACCCAGTACTTC

v_call: TRBV6-1
j_call: TRBJ2-1
clone_size: once
d_call: TRBD2
cdr3_aa: CASSGAGTSGRLEQFF
cdr3_nt: TGTGCCAGCAGTGGAGCCGGGACTAGCGGGAGGCTTGAGCAGTTCTTC

v_call: TRBV7-9
j_call: TRBJ2-2
clone_size: -
d_call: TRBD1
cdr3_aa: CASSILTGANTGELFF
cdr3_nt: TGTGCCAGCAGCATACTGACAGGGGCGAACACCGGGGAGCTGTTTTTT

v_call: TRBV9
j_call: TRBJ2-3
clone_size: -
d_call: -
cdr3_aa: CASSVTRDTQYF
cdr3_nt: TGTGCCAGCAGCGTAACCAGAGATACGCAGTATTTT

v_call: TRBV7-9
j_call: TRBJ2-3
clone_size: -
d_call: TRBD2
cdr3_aa: CASSRTSGGSDTQYF
cdr3_nt: TGTGCCAGCAGCAGGACTAGCGGGGGTTCAGATACGCAGTATTTT

v_call: TRBV7-2
j_call: TRBJ2-7
clone_size: -
d_call: TRBD2
cdr3_aa: CASTLSGAISYEQYF
cdr3_nt: TGTGCCAGCACCCTTAGCGGGGCCATCTCCTACGAGCAGTACTTC

v_call: TRBV7-9
j_call: TRBJ1-5
clone_size: -
d_call: -
cdr3_aa: CSSSGSGGNQPQHF
cdr3_nt: TGTTCCAGCAGTGGTTCGGGAGGCAATCAGCCCCAGCATTTT

v_call: TRBV27
j_call: TRBJ1-1
clone_size: once
d_call: TRBD1
cdr3_aa: CASSQTGTTEAFF
cdr3_nt: TGTGCCAGCAGCCAGACAGGGACCACTGAAGCTTTCTTT

v_call: TRBV18
j_call: TRBJ2-7
clone_size: once
d_call: TRBD1
cdr3_aa: CASSPAQDRSSEQYF
cdr3_nt: TGTGCCAGCTCACCAGCCCAGGACAGGTCGTCCGAGCAGTACTTC

v_call: TRBV9
j_call: TRBJ2-7
clone_size: few
d_call: TRBD2
cdr3_aa: CASSEGPGLAGYEQYF
cdr3_nt: TGTGCCAGCAGCGAGGGGCCGGGACTAGCGGGCTACGAGCAGTACTTC

v_call: TRBV6-1
j_call: TRBJ1-1
clone_size: few
d_call: -
cdr3_aa: CATGRTLNTEAFF
cdr3_nt: TGTGCCACTGGGAGAACCTTGAACACTGAAGCTTTCTTT

v_call: TRBV11-2
j_call: TRBJ2-4
clone_size: once
d_call: TRBD1
cdr3_aa: CASSLVRGPKAKNIQYF
cdr3_nt: TGTGCCAGCAGCTTAGTAAGGGGGCCTAAGGCCAAAAACATTCAGTACTTC

v_call: TRBV5-1
j_call: TRBJ2-7
clone_size: -
d_call: -
cdr3_aa: CASSFGGNEQYF
cdr3_nt: TGCGCCAGCAGCTTCGGCGGTAACGAGCAGTACTTC

v_call: TRBV13
j_call: TRBJ2-5
clone_size: -
d_call: TRBD2
cdr3_aa: CASSLRLAGTQETQYF
cdr3_nt: TGTGCCAGCAGCTTAAGACTAGCGGGGACCCAAGAGACCCAGTACTTC

v_call: TRBV4-2
j_call: TRBJ2-2
clone_size: -
d_call: -
cdr3_aa: CASSQDTRQESTGELFF
cdr3_nt: TGTGCCAGCAGCCAAGATACTAGACAAGAATCCACCGGGGAGCTGTTTTTT

v_call: TRBV5-1
j_call: TRBJ1-2
clone_size: -
d_call: -
cdr3_aa: CASSLAGAGNYGYTF
cdr3_nt: TGCGCCAGCAGCTTGGCCGGTGCAGGGAACTATGGCTACACCTTC

v_call: TRBV5-1
j_call: TRBJ1-1
clone_size: -
d_call: -
cdr3_aa: CASSLGAYVNTEAFF
cdr3_nt: TGCGCCAGCAGCTTGGGAGCGTATGTGAACACTGAAGCTTTCTTT

v_call: TRBV29-1
j_call: TRBJ2-1
clone_size: -
d_call: TRBD2
cdr3_aa: CSVGGVLAGGRIYNEQFF
cdr3_nt: TGCAGCGTTGGGGGGGTACTAGCGGGAGGTCGTATCTACAATGAGCAGTTCTTC

v_call: TRBV9
j_call: TRBJ1-1
clone_size: -
d_call: TRBD1
cdr3_aa: CASNPDRGTEAFF
cdr3_nt: TGTGCCAGCAACCCGGACAGGGGCACTGAAGCTTTCTTT

v_call: TRBV10-3
j_call: TRBJ1-5
clone_size: -
d_call: -
cdr3_aa: CAINDLSNQPQHF
cdr3_nt: TGTGCCATCAATGACCTTAGCAATCAGCCCCAGCATTTT

v_call: TRBV28
j_call: TRBJ1-2
clone_size: -
d_call: -
cdr3_aa: CASSNMIGGYGYTF
cdr3_nt: TGTGCCAGCAGTAACATGATCGGGGGCTATGGCTACACCTTC

v_call: TRBV7-9
j_call: TRBJ2-5
clone_size: few
d_call: -
cdr3_aa: CASSYEGTRNIETQYF
cdr3_nt: TGTGCCAGCAGCTACGAGGGGACACGTAACATAGAGACCCAGTACTTC

v_call: TRBV11-3
j_call: TRBJ2-3
clone_size: -
d_call: TRBD1
cdr3_aa: CASSPRTGSTDTQYF
cdr3_nt: TGTGCCAGCAGCCCCAGGACAGGGAGCACAGATACGCAGTATTTT

v_call: TRBV19
j_call: TRBJ1-1
clone_size: -
d_call: -
cdr3_aa: CASRWGERETEAFF
cdr3_nt: TGTGCCAGTAGATGGGGAGAAAGGGAGACTGAAGCTTTCTTT

v_call: TRBV18
j_call: TRBJ1-5
clone_size: -
d_call: TRBD1
cdr3_aa: CASSPTNRGEIQPQHF
cdr3_nt: TGTGCCAGCTCACCAACTAACAGGGGGGAAATACAGCCCCAGCATTTT

v_call: TRBV7-2
j_call: TRBJ2-7
clone_size: -
d_call: TRBD2
cdr3_aa: CASSPTSGSSYEQYF
cdr3_nt: TGTGCCAGCAGCCCAACTAGCGGGAGCTCCTACGAGCAGTACTTC

v_call: TRBV6-1
j_call: TRBJ1-3
clone_size: few
d_call: -
cdr3_aa: CASSEALDSSGNTIYF
cdr3_nt: TGTGCCAGCAGTGAAGCGCTCGACAGCTCTGGAAACACCATATATTTT

v_call: TRBV5-4
j_call: TRBJ2-7
clone_size: -
d_call: TRBD1
cdr3_aa: CASRTGTGREQYF
cdr3_nt: TGTGCCAGCAGGACCGGGACAGGGAGAGAGCAGTACTTC

v_call: TRBV5-1
j_call: TRBJ2-5
clone_size: -
d_call: TRBD1
cdr3_aa: CASSPSTGAQETQYF
cdr3_nt: TGCGCCAGCTCTCCCAGTACAGGGGCCCAAGAGACCCAGTACTTC

v_call: TRBV14
j_call: TRBJ2-1
clone_size: -
d_call: TRBD2
cdr3_aa: CASSQEGLTSGSYNEQFF
cdr3_nt: TGTGCCAGCAGCCAAGAAGGTTTGACTAGCGGGAGCTACAATGAGCAGTTCTTC

v_call: TRBV2
j_call: TRBJ1-4
clone_size: -
d_call: TRBD1
cdr3_aa: CASSDGTGHEKLFF
cdr3_nt: TGTGCCAGCAGTGACGGGACAGGGCATGAAAAACTGTTTTTT

v_call: TRBV30
j_call: TRBJ2-7
clone_size: few
d_call: TRBD1
cdr3_aa: CAWSVRQGVYPYSYEQYF
cdr3_nt: TGTGCCTGGAGTGTACGGCAGGGGGTATATCCTTACTCCTACGAGCAGTACTTC

v_call: TRBV4-2
j_call: TRBJ2-7
clone_size: -
d_call: -
cdr3_aa: CASSQDGGASSTYGQYF
cdr3_nt: TGTGCCAGCAGCCAAGATGGGGGGGCTAGCTCCACCTACGGGCAGTACTTC

v_call: TRBV11-1
j_call: TRBJ1-2
clone_size: -
d_call: -
cdr3_aa: CASSRPGQGHGYTF
cdr3_nt: TGTGCCAGCAGCCGCCCCGGTCAGGGCCATGGCTACACCTTC

v_call: TRBV9
j_call: TRBJ2-1
clone_size: -
d_call: TRBD2
cdr3_aa: CASSQTSGVYNEQFF
cdr3_nt: TGTGCCAGCAGCCAGACTAGCGGGGTCTACAATGAGCAGTTCTTC

v_call: TRBV7-6
j_call: TRBJ2-1
clone_size: -
d_call: TRBD2
cdr3_aa: CASRVSGGLGLPGNEQFF
cdr3_nt: TGTGCCAGCAGAGTTAGTGGGGGGTTGGGACTACCAGGCAATGAGCAGTTCTTC